The rows below give T cell receptor beta chains drawn from one sample of a study of T cells in Graves' hyperthyroidism and ophthalmopathy. TCRdb re-analysed the multiplex PCR reads in MiXCR, keeping a single row per CDR3 protein. The sample has a few hundred thousand distinct CDR3 sequences; more than 14% are singletons. The sample taken for sequencing was blood. The receptor set was obtained from a woman between 25 and 40 years old with Graves' ophthalmopathy. The CDR3 runs from the conserved cysteine through the conserved F or W. A D gene is named only where the DNA matches it firmly. Some rows mark clone size as missing; the rest say once, few, many or name a class of expanded clone.

length: 19; V: TRBV7-9; J: TRBJ2-2; D: TRBD1; size: NA; DNA: TGTGCCAGCAGCTTAGCGGGGTTGGACAGGGCCGCGGACACCGGGGGGCTGTTTTTT; CDR3: CASSLAGLDRAADTGGLFF
length: 15; V: TRBV5-6; J: TRBJ2-1; D: TRBD2; size: many; DNA: TGTGCCAGCAGCTTGTTGGCGGGGGGGGTAAATGAGCAGTTCTTC; CDR3: CASSLLAGGVNEQFF
length: 14; V: TRBV30; J: TRBJ2-3; D: TRBD1; size: many; DNA: TGTGCCTGGAGTGGAGACAGGGTACTCGATACGCAGTATTTT; CDR3: CAWSGDRVLDTQYF
length: 15; V: TRBV5-1; J: TRBJ2-2; D: NA; size: many; DNA: TGCGCCAGCAGCATCCGGGTCCACAACACCGGGGAGCTGTTTTTT; CDR3: CASSIRVHNTGELFF
length: 14; V: TRBV20-1; J: TRBJ1-6; D: NA; size: many; DNA: TGCAGTGCTAGAGAGGGGGCGGTGAATTCACCCCTCCACTTT; CDR3: CSAREGAVNSPLHF
length: 17; V: TRBV3-1; J: TRBJ2-5; D: TRBD2; size: many; DNA: TGTGCCAGCAGCCAAGAACGACAGCGGGGGGGCGCCGAGACCCAGTACTTC; CDR3: CASSQERQRGGAETQYF
length: 17; V: TRBV12-5; J: TRBJ2-3; D: NA; size: many; DNA: TGTGCTAGTGGTTTGGGTACCTTAGGGACCGGCACAGATACGCAGTATTTT; CDR3: CASGLGTLGTGTDTQYF
length: 15; V: TRBV20-1; J: TRBJ2-3; D: TRBD2; size: NA; DNA: TGCAGTGCTAAGAAACTAGCGGGGGGTTCGGATACGCAGTATTTT; CDR3: CSAKKLAGGSDTQYF
length: 15; V: TRBV29-1; J: TRBJ1-2; D: TRBD1; size: many; DNA: TGCAGCGTTGAAGACTTTTTACAGGGGGCGGGTGGCTACACCTTC; CDR3: CSVEDFLQGAGGYTF
length: 13; V: TRBV3-1; J: TRBJ2-5; D: TRBD1; size: many; DNA: TGTGCCAGCAAGACAGGGACAGGAGGGACCCAGTACTTC; CDR3: CASKTGTGGTQYF
length: 14; V: TRBV29-1; J: TRBJ2-1; D: NA; size: few; DNA: TGCAGCGTAAATAAGGGCTGGGACTACAATGAGCAGTTCTTC; CDR3: CSVNKGWDYNEQFF
length: 16; V: TRBV5-1; J: TRBJ1-4; D: NA; size: many; DNA: TGCGCCAGCAGCTGGGGAACAGTCGGGGGTGGTGAAAAACTGTTTTTT; CDR3: CASSWGTVGGGEKLFF
length: 16; V: TRBV28; J: TRBJ1-4; D: TRBD1; size: many; DNA: TGTGCCAGCACCGCCTTCACAGGGGCGATTAATGAAAAACTGTTTTTT; CDR3: CASTAFTGAINEKLFF
length: 12; V: TRBV20-1; J: TRBJ2-5; D: NA; size: many; DNA: TGCAGTGCTAGAGTGGGGGGTGAGACCCAGTACTTC; CDR3: CSARVGGETQYF
length: 16; V: TRBV12-3/TRBV12-4; J: TRBJ2-2; D: TRBD2; size: few; DNA: TGTGCCAGCAGTGGACTAGCGGGGGGGCCGATCGGGGAGCTGTTTTTT; CDR3: CASSGLAGGPIGELFF
length: 15; V: TRBV7-9; J: TRBJ2-4; D: NA; size: many; DNA: TGTGCCAGCAGTACAACAGGACTAGCCAAAAACATTCAGTACTTC; CDR3: CASSTTGLAKNIQYF
length: 16; V: TRBV7-6; J: TRBJ2-1; D: TRBD1; size: many; DNA: TGTGCCAGCAGCTCCGACCGGCTGGGACAGGGGAATGAGCAGTTCTTC; CDR3: CASSSDRLGQGNEQFF
length: 16; V: TRBV24-1; J: TRBJ2-2; D: NA; size: few; DNA: TGTGCCACCAGTGACCCTAACCCGACTAGTAACGGGGAGCTGTTTTTT; CDR3: CATSDPNPTSNGELFF
length: 14; V: TRBV28; J: TRBJ2-1; D: TRBD2; size: NA; DNA: TGTGCCAGCAGTTTTAGCGGGGGGGCAGGAGAGCAGTTCTTC; CDR3: CASSFSGGAGEQFF
length: 12; V: TRBV7-9; J: TRBJ1-2; D: NA; size: many; DNA: TGTGCCAGCAGCTCCCATAACTATGGCTACACCTTC; CDR3: CASSSHNYGYTF